Following are 2 T cell receptor beta chains from one sample sequenced in a study of vaccination and CD4 T cells after COVID-19. Treatment given: approximately nine-day PBMC culture with coronavirus spike peptide pools or control peptides (ViraFEST assay). Investigators obtained the unexposed donor's CD4+ T cells before the COVID-19 pandemic (2011-2018). These receptors have no known antigen. Oncomine TCR Beta short-read sequencing was applied to DNA from cultured CD4+ T cells. TCRdb re-derived calls from the PCR reads in MiXCR, one entry per CDR3 protein. The data contain several thousand distinct CDR3 sequences, roughly two fifths of them singletons. The sequencing sample was made of CD4+ T cells from blood, cultured in vitro. The receptors shown here come from a human donor in good health.

The chain joins TRBV2 to TRBJ1-6; the D gene is possibly TRBD1 (5 bases). Germline assignment: CDR1 SNHLY and CDR2 FYNNEI. Between the trimmed V and J ends, which lost 3 bases and 7 bases, there was a span of 16 bases. The CDR3 is 16 residues long. The CDR3 is CASSDRDPADNSPLHF. The CDR3 region has the DNA TGTGCCAGCAGTGACAGGGACCCGGCCGACAATTCACCCCTCCACTTT.

This clonotype was seen a handful of times. This chain connects TRBV20-1 to TRBJ2-3; D gene ambiguous. The germline CDR1 and CDR2 sequences are DFQATT and SNEGSKA (reference sequence). The CDR3 has 11 residues. The V end was cut by 6 bases, the J end by 5 bases, with 9 bases between. CDR3 nucleotides: TGCAGTGCCGGGCTCGAAGATACGCAGTATTTT. It translates to CSAGLEDTQYF.